These T cell receptor beta chains were read from a single sample in a study of cytomegalovirus exposure and HLA in healthy donors. The data were produced by immunoSEQ multiplex PCR, yet TCRdb's version contains in-frame clones alone and is incomplete. The sample lists roughly 200,000 clones, around 75% occurring once. The source material was PBMCs. The receptor source for this set is a female donor in good health and CMV-seronegative. CDR3s include the opening cysteine and the closing phenylalanine or tryptophan. The D gene is left open where the match is weak. A row's size may be missing; if present it is once, few, many or a size class.

TRBD1	-	TRBV7-2	TRBJ2-1	TGTGCCAGCAGTTCCGACAGGGGGTTATACAATGAGCAGTTCTTC	CASSSDRGLYNEQFF
TRBD1	-	TRBV18	TRBJ2-2	TGTGCCAGCTCCGGACAGGGGAGCACCGGGGAGCTGTTTTTT	CASSGQGSTGELFF
TRBD2	once	TRBV11-2	TRBJ2-1	TGTGCCAGCAGCGGTGGGTTAGCGGGGAACAATGAGCAGTTCTTC	CASSGGLAGNNEQFF
TRBD1	-	TRBV18	TRBJ2-5	TGTGCCAGCTCACCAGCAGGGGGATTACAAGAGACCCAGTACTTC	CASSPAGGLQETQYF
-	-	TRBV25-1	TRBJ2-5	TGTGCCAGCGGAGAAGTTGCGACCCAGTACTTC	CASGEVATQYF
-	-	TRBV19	TRBJ1-4	TGTGCCAGTAGTATAGGGGCAGCTGGTGAAAAACTGTTTTTT	CASSIGAAGEKLFF
-	once	TRBV9	TRBJ2-4	TGTGCCAGCAGCGTAGCGGCAGGCCTAGCCAAAAACATTCAGTACTTC	CASSVAAGLAKNIQYF
TRBD2	-	TRBV27	TRBJ2-2	TGTGCCAGCACCCTGGGACTAGCGACCGGGGAGCTGTTTTTT	CASTLGLATGELFF
TRBD1	once	TRBV19	TRBJ1-1	TGTGCCAGTAGTCGACAGGGGGCTCCCACTGAAGCTTTCTTT	CASSRQGAPTEAFF
-	once	TRBV5-4	TRBJ1-1	TGTGCCAGCAACGGGGTTGACGGAGCCCTTCCTGAAGCTTTCTTT	CASNGVDGALPEAFF
TRBD1	-	TRBV5-5	TRBJ1-5	TGTGCCAGCAGCTTGGACGGGACAGGGGGCAATCAGCCCCAGCATTTT	CASSLDGTGGNQPQHF
TRBD1	-	TRBV28	TRBJ2-2	TGTGCCAGCAGCCCCAACAGGGGGCGAGGCACCGGGGAGCTGTTTTTT	CASSPNRGRGTGELFF
TRBD1	-	TRBV27	TRBJ2-7	TGTGCCAGCAGTCCCTCGAGGGGGCCTTACGAGCAGTACTTC	CASSPSRGPYEQYF
TRBD1	-	TRBV4-1	TRBJ2-7	TGCGCCAGCAGCCAAGCCTTTTCGACAGGGATCACCTACGAGCAGTACTTC	CASSQAFSTGITYEQYF
TRBD1	-	TRBV9	TRBJ2-7	TGTGCCAGCAGCGTAGCATGGACAGGGTCGCAGGAGCAGTACTTC	CASSVAWTGSQEQYF
-	-	TRBV21-1	TRBJ2-6	TGTGCCAGCAGCAAAGGCTGCGTCAGGTCTGGCTCTGGGGCCAACGTCCTGACTTTC	CASSKGCVRSGSGANVLTF
-	-	TRBV5-8	TRBJ2-1	TGTGCCAACCGGAGGAGTTCCTACAATGAGCAGTTCTTC	CANRRSSYNEQFF
TRBD1	-	TRBV5-1	TRBJ2-1	TGCGCCAGCAGCTTCGGGACAGGGGATGGGTATGAGCAGTTCTTC	CASSFGTGDGYEQFF
TRBD1	-	TRBV7-3	TRBJ2-1	TGTGCCAGCAGCGCCCGGGACAGGGGAGACAATGAGCAGTTCTTC	CASSARDRGDNEQFF
-	-	TRBV19	TRBJ1-3	TGTGCCAGTTCCGCCGTCCGGGGGGGCTCTGGAAACACCATATATTTT	CASSAVRGGSGNTIYF
-	-	TRBV7-3	TRBJ1-1	TGTGCCAGCAGCTTAATTGGAGGGAACACTGAAGCTTTCTTT	CASSLIGGNTEAFF
-	-	TRBV25-1	TRBJ1-1	TGTGCCAGCAGACTCGATTTGGGCGCTGAAGCTTTCTTT	CASRLDLGAEAFF
TRBD2	few	TRBV18	TRBJ2-2	TGTGCCAGCTCACAACGGACTAGCGTCGGGGAGCTGTTTTTT	CASSQRTSVGELFF
-	-	TRBV9	TRBJ1-6	TGTGCCAGCAGCGTAGGACGGGGAAAAAATTCACCCCTCCACTTT	CASSVGRGKNSPLHF
TRBD1	-	TRBV2	TRBJ1-5	TGTGCCAGCAGTGAGATTGGGACAGGGGGCCAGCCCCAGCATTTT	CASSEIGTGGQPQHF
TRBD2	-	TRBV6-1	TRBJ2-1	TGTGCCAGCAGCGGACTAGCGGGAGACAATGAGCAGTTCTTC	CASSGLAGDNEQFF
-	once	TRBV19	TRBJ1-1	TGTGCCAGTAAACCGGGTATAGGGGCAGGTGAAGCTTTCTTT	CASKPGIGAGEAFF
-	-	TRBV6-5	TRBJ1-2	TGTGCCAGCAGTTACAGGGGAAACTGGACCTATGGCTACACCTTC	CASSYRGNWTYGYTF
TRBD1	-	TRBV19	TRBJ1-1	TGTGCCAGTAGTATCTCCGGGACAGGGACTGAAGCTTTCTTT	CASSISGTGTEAFF
TRBD1	-	TRBV19	TRBJ2-1	TGTGCCAGTAGCTCCACCGGGACAGGGGGCTATGAGCAGTTCTTC	CASSSTGTGGYEQFF
-	-	TRBV5-1	TRBJ1-3	TGCGCCAGCAGCTTGGGTCAGGGGATAGACACCATATATTTT	CASSLGQGIDTIYF
TRBD1	-	TRBV29-1	TRBJ1-2	TGCAGCGCCGGACAGGGAGAGAACTATGGCTACACCTTC	CSAGQGENYGYTF